Below are 25 T cell receptor beta chains sequenced from a single sample in a study of TIL therapy for anti-PD-1-resistant metastatic lung cancer. The libraries were made with immunoSEQ v3. Some clones are missing from TCRdb's copy, which holds only in-frame ones; the method was immunoSEQ multiplex PCR. Here the sample spans about 36,000 clones, less than 75% being singletons. Documented time point: pre-treatment sample, taken before nivolumab and TIL therapy. Sequencing was performed on blood, taken at baseline. The receptors originated from a person aged 25 to 79 with non-small cell lung cancer.

J is TRBJ1-6 and V is TRBV27, with TRBD1 identical over 10 bases. J was trimmed by 12 bases and V by 6 bases; bases with no gene match: 14. Germline values: CDR1 MNHEY, CDR2 SMNVEV (reference sequence). This CDR3 comprises 16 residues. The CDR3 sequence is CASRSGTGEFTKPLHF. DNA for the CDR3: TGTGCCAGCAGGTCCGGGACAGGGGAATTTACTAAACCCCTCCACTTT.

This clone was detected only a few times. V and J are TRBV25-1 and TRBJ1-4, with D possibly TRBD1 on 5 matching bases. Germline-derived CDR1 and CDR2 are MGHDK and SYGVNS. V dropped 6 bases and J dropped 5 bases, with 13 bases sitting between them. The CDR3 covers 14 residues. Here the CDR3 reads CASSRVGLNEKLFF. The DNA for the CDR3 is TGTGCCAGCAGCAGGGTCGGCCTCAATGAAAAACTGTTTTTT.

The V and J genes are TRBV28 and TRBJ1-2; 10 bases fit TRBD1. The junction had 3 bases not matched to a gene; V was cut back by 6 bases and J by 5 bases. Germline V lookup: CDR1 MDHEN, CDR2 SYDVKM. The CDR3 runs to 13 residues. The CDR3: CASRKGQGYGYTF. DNA of the CDR3: TGTGCCAGCAGAAAGGGACAGGGGTATGGCTACACCTTC.

This chain joins TRBV28 and TRBJ2-7; D could derive from TRBD1 or TRBD2 (5 bases each). The CDR3 has 12 residues. The germline V and J ends were trimmed by 3 bases and 3 bases, with 6 bases remaining between them. Germline V CDR1 and CDR2: MDHEN, SYDVKM. DNA of the CDR3: TGTGCCAGCAGTTTGGGGGACTACGAGCAGTACTTC. It is translated as CASSLGDYEQYF.

The table lists this clone with a few counts. The CDR3 DNA is TGTGCCAGCAGCCCTAACTTGGGGCACACTAACTATGGCTACACCTTC. Protein sequence: CASSPNLGHTNYGYTF. The J gene is TRBJ1-2, the V gene TRBV7-6; D might be TRBD1 (5 bases). The V gene lost 5 bases and the J gene lost 0 bases, with 16 bases spanning the gap. The CDR3 sequence is 16 residues long. Germline CDR1 is SGHVS and CDR2 is FNYEAQ.

This clone came up a few times. The gene calls are TRBV14 and TRBJ1-4, with D maybe TRBD1 (5 bases). Trimming removed 6 bases at V and 10 bases at J, with 21 bases between. Germline CDR1 is SGHDN and CDR2 is FVKESK. This CDR3 has 15 amino acids. The CDR3 loop reads CASSLNRDRLAKLFF. The CDR3 nucleotides read TGTGCCAGCAGTCTAAACCGGGACCGGCTAGCAAAACTGTTTTTT.

DNA of the CDR3: TGCAGTGCCGAGGGGGTCAACGAGCAGTACTTC. This codes for CSAEGVNEQYF. This chain joins TRBV20-1 and TRBJ2-7, with D possibly matching TRBD1 (6 bases). V was cut by 6 bases and J by 5 bases, with 11 bases left in between. The CDR3 is 11 residues long. The V gene's germline CDR1 is DFQATT and CDR2 SNEGSKA (reference sequence).

The rearrangement joins TRBV29-1 to TRBJ2-5; D possibly corresponds to TRBD1 (6 bases). This CDR3 region has 15 residues. V gave up 0 bases and J gave up 4 bases, with 15 bases separating them. CDR1 and CDR2 (germline): SQVTM, ANQGSEA. Here the CDR3 reads CSVEDHRDAGETQYF. The CDR3 DNA follows: TGCAGCGTTGAAGACCACAGGGATGCGGGAGAGACCCAGTACTTC. Complete variable domain (other parts from reference TRBV29-1 and TRBJ2-5): SAVISQKPSRDICQRGTSLTIQCQVDSQVTMMFWYRQQPGQSLTLIATANQGSEATYESGFVIDKFPISRPNLTFSTLTVSNMSPEDSSIYLCSVEDHRDAGETQYFGPGTRLLVL.

This clone has only one observation. This chain connects TRBV11-3 to TRBJ2-3; D gene uncertain. This CDR3 comprises 14 residues. The V gene's germline CDR1 is SGHNT and CDR2 YENEEA. The V and J ends lost 3 bases and 4 bases respectively, with 11 bases between them. CDR3 sequence: CASSLLGGPDTQYF. DNA of the CDR3: TGTGCCAGCAGCTTGCTAGGTGGCCCAGATACGCAGTATTTT. The variable domain in full, completed from reference TRBV11-3 and TRBJ2-3, reads EAGVVQSPRYKIIEKKQPVAFWCNPISGHNTLYWYLQNLGQGPELLIRYENEEAVDDSQLPKDRFSAERLKGVDSTLKIQPAELGDSAVYLCASSLLGGPDTQYFGPGTRLTVL.

This sequence joins TRBV14 and TRBJ2-2; TRBD2 matches at 11 bases. The CDR3 is made up of 18 amino acids. Germline CDR1 is SGHDN and CDR2 is FVKESK. The V segment lost 0 bases and the J segment 3 bases; nucleotides outside the gene matches: 6. The CDR3 bases are TGTGCCAGCAGCCAAGATGGCCCACTAGCGGGGGACACCGGGGAGCTGTTTTTT. The encoded protein is CASSQDGPLAGDTGELFF.

J is TRBJ2-1 and V is TRBV7-8, with D possibly TRBD1 on 6 matching bases. CDR3 length: 16 residues. The V gene's germline CDR1 is SGHVS and CDR2 FQNEAQ. The V gene lost 5 bases and the J gene lost 0 bases, with 14 bases spanning the gap. The CDR3 region has the DNA TGTGCCAGCAGCCAACGGACAGTAAGCTCCTACAATGAGCAGTTCTTC. Translation gives CASSQRTVSSYNEQFF.

The J gene is TRBJ2-3, the V gene TRBV29-1, with unresolved D. The V end lost 4 bases, the J end lost 2 bases, and 13 bases lay between the germline ends. Germline V gives CDR1 SQVTM, CDR2 ANQGSEA. The CDR3 contains 14 residues. CDR3 nucleotide sequence: TGCAGCGTTGTATCAAACACTCTCACAGATACGCAGTATTTT. Protein product: CSVVSNTLTDTQYF.

This chain uses TRBV7-3 with TRBJ2-3; TRBD2 matches at 13 bases. V was pared by 4 bases and J by 1 base, with 5 bases of the junction left unmatched. The CDR3 length is 17 residues. The germline CDR1 and CDR2 sequences are SGHTA and FQGTGA. The CDR3 region has the DNA TGTGCCAGCAGCTCTCAAGGACTAGCGGGGGGCACAGATACGCAGTATTTT. Residues: CASSSQGLAGGTDTQYF.

V is TRBV6-5 and J is TRBJ2-3; D remains unclear. CDR1 is MNHEY and CDR2 is SVGAGI in the germline V gene. The germline V and J ends were trimmed by 4 bases and 2 bases, with 13 bases remaining between them. The length of the CDR3 is 15 residues. CDR3 in DNA: TGTGCCAGCAGTTTACTCCCGTCCTCCACAGATACGCAGTATTTT. This encodes CASSLLPSSTDTQYF.

Note on this clone: Different DNA sequences within this sample yield the same CDR3. This rearrangement joins TRBV7-2 to TRBJ2-3; possible D gene TRBD2, 6 bases. V was clipped by 3 bases and J by 1 base, with 11 bases between them. This CDR3 has 15 residues. CDR1 and CDR2 (germline): SGHTA, FQGNSA. For the CDR3, the DNA is TGTGCCAGCAGCTTGCTGGGGGGAGGCACAGATACGCAGTATTTT. Its protein is CASSLLGGGTDTQYF.

This sequence joins TRBV9 and TRBJ1-3; D gene ambiguous. The CDR3 extends over 17 amino acids. From germline, CDR1 is SGDLS and CDR2 YYNGEE. V lost 4 bases and J lost 0, with 17 bases in between. CDR3 protein: CASSPRQASFSGNTIYF. The CDR3 bases are TGTGCCAGCAGCCCACGCCAGGCCTCGTTCTCTGGAAACACCATATATTTT. Looking up the rest from reference TRBV9 and TRBJ1-3 gives the full variable domain: DSGVTQTPKHLITATGQRVTLRCSPRSGDLSVYWYQQSLDQGLQFLIQYYNGEERAKGNILERFSAQQFPDLHSELNLSSLELGDSALYFCASSPRQASFSGNTIYFGEGSWLTVV.

The J gene is TRBJ2-7, the V gene TRBV4-3; D not certain. With 5 bases removed from V and 2 bases from J, the gap between germline ends came to 16 bases. This CDR3 is 15 amino acids long. Germline V gives CDR1 LGHNA, CDR2 YSLEER. The CDR3 bases are TGCGCCAGCAGCTCATCCCGGCAACCCCCCTACGAGCAGTACTTC. Translating gives CASSSSRQPPYEQYF.

The V gene is TRBV27, the J gene TRBJ2-7; 7 bases agree with TRBD2. Per the germline V gene, CDR1 is MNHEY and CDR2 is SMNVEV (reference sequence). The length of the CDR3 is 13 residues. V gave up 8 bases and J gave up 2 bases; unmatched junction bases: 6. The CDR3 spells CASAGTTTYEQYF. DNA for the CDR3: TGTGCCAGCGCCGGGACTACGACCTACGAGCAGTACTTC.

The V gene is TRBV28, the J gene TRBJ2-3; 15 nucleotides match TRBD2. The trim removed 5 bases at V and 3 bases at J, leaving 12 bases unmatched. The CDR3 has 19 amino acids. CDR1 and CDR2 from the germline V gene are MDHEN and SYDVKM. CDR3 nucleotides: TGTGCCAGCAGTGCCTGGGGACTAGCGGGAGGTCGTGGGACAGATACGCAGTATTTT. Translated: CASSAWGLAGGRGTDTQYF.

The genes are TRBV11-3 and TRBJ2-1; 11 bases align to TRBD2. The V gene's germline CDR1 is SGHNT and CDR2 YENEEA. Losses at the gene ends were 1 base for V and 8 bases for J; bases not matched to a gene: 4. This CDR3 comprises 15 residues. DNA for the CDR3: TGTGCCAGCAGCTTAGGACTAGCGGGAACTGATGAGCAGTTCTTC. It specifies CASSLGLAGTDEQFF.

The J gene is TRBJ2-1, the V gene TRBV29-1; TRBD1 matches at 7 bases. CDR3 size: 17 residues. Unmatched junction bases numbered 19, after V lost 3 bases and J lost 8 bases. The germline gives CDR1 SQVTM, CDR2 ANQGSEA. The chain's CDR3 is CSVDTRWGGSGTDEQFF. The CDR3 nucleotides read TGCAGCGTTGATACCCGGTGGGGTGGATCGGGGACAGATGAGCAGTTCTTC.

This rearrangement joins TRBV5-1 to TRBJ2-2; 7 bases are a match to TRBD1. Germline CDR1 reads SGHRS; CDR2 reads YFSETQ. With V trimmed by 0 bases and J by 0 bases, 5 bases remained unmatched. The CDR3 extends over 17 amino acids. The CDR3 here is CASSLARGQANTGELFF. CDR3 nucleotide sequence: TGCGCCAGCAGCTTGGCCAGAGGACAGGCGAACACCGGGGAGCTGTTTTTT. Full variable domain (outside the CDR3, taken from reference TRBV5-1 and TRBJ2-2): KAGVTQTPRYLIKTRGQQVTLSCSPISGHRSVSWYQQTPGQGLQFLFEYFSETQRNKGNFPGRFSGRQFSNSRSEMNVSTLELGDSALYLCASSLARGQANTGELFFGEGSRLTVL.

The rearrangement joins TRBV5-1 to TRBJ2-5; D gene unclear. The germline V gene has CDR1 SGHRS and CDR2 YFSETQ. The CDR3 spans 12 residues. V lost 4 bases, J lost 0 bases, and 4 bases lay in between. Here the CDR3 reads CASSGHQETQYF. The CDR3 DNA is TGCGCCAGCAGCGGACACCAAGAGACCCAGTACTTC. The variable domain in full, completed from reference TRBV5-1 and TRBJ2-5, reads KAGVTQTPRYLIKTRGQQVTLSCSPISGHRSVSWYQQTPGQGLQFLFEYFSETQRNKGNFPGRFSGRQFSNSRSEMNVSTLELGDSALYLCASSGHQETQYFGPGTRLLVL.

J is TRBJ2-7 and V is TRBV5-4, with 10 nucleotides matching TRBD1. V lost 0 bases and J lost 2; bases outside the gene matches: 2. The CDR3 has 15 amino acids. Germline-derived CDR1 and CDR2 are SGHNT and YYREEE (reference sequence). The CDR3 spells CASSLGQGAPYEQYF. The CDR3 DNA reads as TGTGCCAGCAGCTTGGGACAGGGGGCCCCCTACGAGCAGTACTTC.

The chain links TRBV28 to TRBJ1-2; TRBD1 aligns across 8 bases. There are 17 residues in the CDR3. CDR1 and CDR2 from the germline V gene are MDHEN and SYDVKM. The V and J ends lost 4 bases and 0 bases, in that order; junction bases with no gene match: 10. CDR3 sequence (DNA): TGTGCCAGCAGTTCTCCCCTCGACAGGGGAGCTAACTATGGCTACACCTTC. Its translation is CASSSPLDRGANYGYTF.